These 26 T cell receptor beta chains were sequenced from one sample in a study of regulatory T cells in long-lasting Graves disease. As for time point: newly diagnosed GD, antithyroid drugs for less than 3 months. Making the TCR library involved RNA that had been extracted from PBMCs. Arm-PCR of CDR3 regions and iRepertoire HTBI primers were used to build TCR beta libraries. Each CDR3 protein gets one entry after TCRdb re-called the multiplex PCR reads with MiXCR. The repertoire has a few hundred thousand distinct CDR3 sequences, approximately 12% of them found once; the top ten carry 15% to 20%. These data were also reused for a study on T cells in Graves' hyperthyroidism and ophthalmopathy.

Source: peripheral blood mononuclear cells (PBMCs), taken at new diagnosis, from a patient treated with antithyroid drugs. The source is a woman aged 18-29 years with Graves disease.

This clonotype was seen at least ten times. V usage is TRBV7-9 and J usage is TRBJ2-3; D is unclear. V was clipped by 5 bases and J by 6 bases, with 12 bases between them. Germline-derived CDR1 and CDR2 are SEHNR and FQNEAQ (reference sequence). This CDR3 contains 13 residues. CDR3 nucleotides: TGTGCCAGCAGCCACCAATTGGTGGATACGCAGTATTTT. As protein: CASSHQLVDTQYF. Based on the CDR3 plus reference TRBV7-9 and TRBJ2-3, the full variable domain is DTGVSQNPRHKITKRGQNVTFRCDPISEHNRLYWYRQTLGQGPEFLTYFQNEAQLEKSRLLSDRFSAERPKGSFSTLEIQRTEQGDSAMYLCASSHQLVDTQYFGPGTRLTVL.

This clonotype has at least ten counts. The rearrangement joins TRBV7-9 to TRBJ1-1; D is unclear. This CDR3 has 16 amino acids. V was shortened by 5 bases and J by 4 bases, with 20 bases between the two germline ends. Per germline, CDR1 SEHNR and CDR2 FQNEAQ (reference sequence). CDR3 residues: CASSPQLVRPSTEAFF. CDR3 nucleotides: TGTGCCAGCAGCCCCCAGTTGGTACGGCCGAGCACTGAAGCTTTCTTT. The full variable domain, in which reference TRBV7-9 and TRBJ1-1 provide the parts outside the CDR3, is DTGVSQNPRHKITKRGQNVTFRCDPISEHNRLYWYRQTLGQGPEFLTYFQNEAQLEKSRLLSDRFSAERPKGSFSTLEIQRTEQGDSAMYLCASSPQLVRPSTEAFFGQGTRLTVV.

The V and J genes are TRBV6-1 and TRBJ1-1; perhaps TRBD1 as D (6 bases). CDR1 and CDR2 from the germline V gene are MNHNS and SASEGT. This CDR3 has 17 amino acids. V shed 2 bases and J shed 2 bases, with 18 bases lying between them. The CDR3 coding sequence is TGTGCCAGCAGTGAAACGGGGGCCCTCCATTTAAACACTGAAGCTTTCTTT. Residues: CASSETGALHLNTEAFF.

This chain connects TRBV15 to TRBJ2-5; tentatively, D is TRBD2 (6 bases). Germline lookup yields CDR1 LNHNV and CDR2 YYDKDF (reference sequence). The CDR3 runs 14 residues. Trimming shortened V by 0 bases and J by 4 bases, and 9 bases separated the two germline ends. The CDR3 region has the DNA TGTGCCACCAGCAGAGATTCCGGGGGAGAGACCCAGTACTTC. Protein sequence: CATSRDSGGETQYF.

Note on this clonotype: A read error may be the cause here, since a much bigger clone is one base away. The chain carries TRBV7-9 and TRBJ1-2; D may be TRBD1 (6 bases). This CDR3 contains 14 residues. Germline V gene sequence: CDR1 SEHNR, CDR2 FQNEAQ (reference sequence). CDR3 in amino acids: CASGLEAGARGYTF. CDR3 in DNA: TGTGCCAGCGGCTTAGAAGCGGGGGCCAGAGGCTACACCTTC.

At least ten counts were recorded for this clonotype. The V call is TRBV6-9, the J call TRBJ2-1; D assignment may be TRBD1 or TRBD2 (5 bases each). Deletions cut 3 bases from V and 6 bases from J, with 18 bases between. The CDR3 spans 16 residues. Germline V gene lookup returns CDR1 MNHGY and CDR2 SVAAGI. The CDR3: CASSYRAGTLPNEQFF. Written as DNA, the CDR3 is TGTGCCAGCAGTTACAGGGCAGGGACCCTCCCCAATGAGCAGTTCTTC.

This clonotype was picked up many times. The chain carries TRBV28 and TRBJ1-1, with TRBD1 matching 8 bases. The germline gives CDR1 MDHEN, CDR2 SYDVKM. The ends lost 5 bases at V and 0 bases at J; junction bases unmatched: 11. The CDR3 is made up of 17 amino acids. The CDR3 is CASSTPGGARMNTEAFF. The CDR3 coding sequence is TGTGCCAGCAGTACCCCAGGGGGCGCGAGGATGAACACTGAAGCTTTCTTT.

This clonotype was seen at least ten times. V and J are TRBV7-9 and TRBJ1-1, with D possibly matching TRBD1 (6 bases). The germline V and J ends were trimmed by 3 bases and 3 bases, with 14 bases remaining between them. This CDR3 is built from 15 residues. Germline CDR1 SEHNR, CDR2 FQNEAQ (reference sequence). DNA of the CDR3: TGTGCCAGCAGCTTTTCAGGGGTTAGGGACACTGAAGCTTTCTTT. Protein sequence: CASSFSGVRDTEAFF.

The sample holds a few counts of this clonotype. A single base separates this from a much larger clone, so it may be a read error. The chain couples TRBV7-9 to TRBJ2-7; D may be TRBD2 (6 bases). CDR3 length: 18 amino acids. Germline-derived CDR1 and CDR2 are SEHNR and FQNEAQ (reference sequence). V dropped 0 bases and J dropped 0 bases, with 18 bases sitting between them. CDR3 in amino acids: CASSLAGLRGRFSYEQYF. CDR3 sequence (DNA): TGTGCCAGCAGCTTAGCTGGGCTCCGGGGGAGGTTCTCCTACGAGCAGTACTTC.

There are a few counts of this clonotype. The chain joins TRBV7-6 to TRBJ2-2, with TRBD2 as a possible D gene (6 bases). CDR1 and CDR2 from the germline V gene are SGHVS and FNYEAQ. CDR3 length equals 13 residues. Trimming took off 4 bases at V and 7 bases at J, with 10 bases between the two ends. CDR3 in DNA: TGTGCCAGCAGCTCCTTCGGGGGCGGGGAGCTGTTTTTT. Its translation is CASSSFGGGELFF.

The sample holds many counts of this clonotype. The CDR3 nucleotides read TGCGCCAGCAGCACCAATCCCAGCTCCTACAATGAGCAGTTCTTC. Protein product: CASSTNPSSYNEQFF. The chain recombines TRBV4-1 with TRBJ2-1; D not certain. The CDR3 is made up of 15 amino acids. Germline V gives CDR1 MGHRA, CDR2 YSYEKL. V lost 5 bases and J 0 bases, leaving 11 bases between the germline ends.

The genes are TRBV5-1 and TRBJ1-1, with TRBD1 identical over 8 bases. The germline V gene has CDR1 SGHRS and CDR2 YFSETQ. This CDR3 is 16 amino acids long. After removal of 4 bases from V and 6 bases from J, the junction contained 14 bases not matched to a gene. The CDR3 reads CASSPRTGFAGAEAFF. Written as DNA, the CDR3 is TGCGCCAGCAGCCCGCGGACAGGGTTCGCCGGCGCTGAAGCTTTCTTT.

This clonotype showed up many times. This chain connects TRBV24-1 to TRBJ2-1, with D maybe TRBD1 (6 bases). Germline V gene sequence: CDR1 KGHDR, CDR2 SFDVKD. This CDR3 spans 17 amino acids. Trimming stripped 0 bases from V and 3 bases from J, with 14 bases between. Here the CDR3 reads CATSDLRSRGDYNEQFF. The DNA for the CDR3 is TGTGCCACCAGTGATTTGCGATCCAGGGGTGACTACAATGAGCAGTTCTTC.

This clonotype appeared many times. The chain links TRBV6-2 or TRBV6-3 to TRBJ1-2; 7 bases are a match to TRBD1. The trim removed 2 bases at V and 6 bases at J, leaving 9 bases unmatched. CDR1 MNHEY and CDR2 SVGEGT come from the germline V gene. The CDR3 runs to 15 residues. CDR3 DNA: TGTGCCAGCAGTTACCTTCGACAGAGGGGGCATGGCTACACCTTC. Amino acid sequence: CASSYLRQRGHGYTF.

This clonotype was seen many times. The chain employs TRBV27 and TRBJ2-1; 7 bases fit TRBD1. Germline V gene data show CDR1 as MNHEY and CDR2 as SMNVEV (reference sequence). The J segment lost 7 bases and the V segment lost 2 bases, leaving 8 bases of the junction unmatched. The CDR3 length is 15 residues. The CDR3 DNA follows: TGTGCCAGCAGTTTAGGTAGGGGGCCCTTGAATGAGCAGTTCTTC. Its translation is CASSLGRGPLNEQFF.

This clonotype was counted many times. Written as DNA, the CDR3 is TGTGCCAGCAGCTTATCGGGTACCGGGAATGAGCAGTTCTTC. This translates into CASSLSGTGNEQFF. V gene TRBV11-2 combines with J gene TRBJ2-1; D is ambiguous. The CDR3 spans 14 residues. Germline lookup yields CDR1 SGHAT and CDR2 FQNNGV. Trimming left V 2 bases short and J 7 bases short, with 12 bases between.

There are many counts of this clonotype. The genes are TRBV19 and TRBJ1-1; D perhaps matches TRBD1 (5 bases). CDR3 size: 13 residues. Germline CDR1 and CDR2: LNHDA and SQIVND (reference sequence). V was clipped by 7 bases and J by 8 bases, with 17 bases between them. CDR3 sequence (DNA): TGTGCCAGTACGACAGCAGCCCTTATCGAAGCTTTCTTT. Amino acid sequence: CASTTAALIEAFF.

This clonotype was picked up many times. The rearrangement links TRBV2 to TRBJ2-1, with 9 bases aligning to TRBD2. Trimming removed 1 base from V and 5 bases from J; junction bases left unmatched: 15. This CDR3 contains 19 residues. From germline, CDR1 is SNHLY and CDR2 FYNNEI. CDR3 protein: CASSEDYIGSSGKNNEQFF. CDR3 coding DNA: TGTGCCAGCAGTGAAGATTATATTGGGTCTAGCGGGAAGAACAATGAGCAGTTCTTC.

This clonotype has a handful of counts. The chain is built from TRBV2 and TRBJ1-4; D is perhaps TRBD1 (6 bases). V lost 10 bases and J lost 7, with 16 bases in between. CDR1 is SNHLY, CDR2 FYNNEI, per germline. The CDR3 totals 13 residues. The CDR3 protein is CATRTGSGEKLFF. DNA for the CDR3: TGTGCCACGAGAACAGGGTCGGGTGAAAAACTGTTTTTT.

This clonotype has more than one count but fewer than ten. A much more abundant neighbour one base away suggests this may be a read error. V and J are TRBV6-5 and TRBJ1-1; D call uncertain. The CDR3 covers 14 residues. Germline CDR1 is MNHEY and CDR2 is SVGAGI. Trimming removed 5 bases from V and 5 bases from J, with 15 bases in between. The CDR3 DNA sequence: TGTGCCAGCAGTAAACTTAACGCGGGGACTGAAGCTTTCTTT. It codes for CASSKLNAGTEAFF.

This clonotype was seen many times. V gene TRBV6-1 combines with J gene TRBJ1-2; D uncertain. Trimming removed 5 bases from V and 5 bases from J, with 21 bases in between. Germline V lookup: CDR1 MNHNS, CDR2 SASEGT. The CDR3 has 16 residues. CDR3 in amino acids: CASSQPEWEVPYGYTF. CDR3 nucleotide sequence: TGTGCCAGCAGTCAACCGGAGTGGGAAGTACCTTATGGCTACACCTTC.

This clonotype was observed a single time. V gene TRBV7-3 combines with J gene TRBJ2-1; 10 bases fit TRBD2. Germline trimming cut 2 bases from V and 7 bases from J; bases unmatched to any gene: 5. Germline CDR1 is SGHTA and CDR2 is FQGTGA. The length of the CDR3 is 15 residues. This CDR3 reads CASSLLAGALNEQFF. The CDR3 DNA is TGTGCCAGCAGCTTACTAGCGGGAGCGTTGAATGAGCAGTTCTTC.

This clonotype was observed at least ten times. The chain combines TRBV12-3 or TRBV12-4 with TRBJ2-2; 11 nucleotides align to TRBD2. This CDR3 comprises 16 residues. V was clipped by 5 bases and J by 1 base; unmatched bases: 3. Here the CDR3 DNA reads TGTGCCAGCAGTCGGGGACTAGCGGTGAACACCGGGGAGCTGTTTTTT. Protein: CASSRGLAVNTGELFF.

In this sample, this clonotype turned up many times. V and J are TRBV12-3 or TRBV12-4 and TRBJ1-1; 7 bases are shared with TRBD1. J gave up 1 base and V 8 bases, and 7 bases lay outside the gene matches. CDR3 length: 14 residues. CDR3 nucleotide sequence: TGTGCCAGCTCAGGGGGGGGGGCGAACACTGAAGCTTTCTTT. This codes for CASSGGGANTEAFF.

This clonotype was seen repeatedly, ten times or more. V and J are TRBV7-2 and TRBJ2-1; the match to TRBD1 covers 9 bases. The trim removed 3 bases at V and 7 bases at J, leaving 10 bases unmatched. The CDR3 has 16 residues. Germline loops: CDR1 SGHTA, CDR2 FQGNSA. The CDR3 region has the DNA TGTGCCAGCAGCTTGTCTTGGACAGGGGTATGGAATGAGCAGTTCTTC. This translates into CASSLSWTGVWNEQFF.

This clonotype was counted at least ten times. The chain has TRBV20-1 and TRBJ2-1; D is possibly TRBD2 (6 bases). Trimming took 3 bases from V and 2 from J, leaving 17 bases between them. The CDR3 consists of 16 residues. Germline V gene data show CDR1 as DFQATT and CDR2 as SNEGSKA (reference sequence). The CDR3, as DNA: TGCAGTGCTAGTGGGCGTGGGGGGAAGACCTACAATGAGCAGTTCTTC. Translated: CSASGRGGKTYNEQFF.